This is a list of T cell receptor beta chains from one sample in a study of blood T cell repertoires in COVID-19. The data were produced by immunoSEQ multiplex PCR, yet TCRdb's version contains in-frame clones alone and is incomplete. The data contain approximately 230,000 clones, 65% to 90% of them singletons. Sequenced: peripheral blood. These receptors came from a woman older than 75 with active or convalescent COVID-19. The CDR3 runs from the conserved cysteine through the conserved F or W. Fields, in order: D gene, V gene, CDR3 length, clone size, J gene, CDR3 DNA, CDR3 protein. A D gene is named only where the DNA matches it firmly. Where a row states a size, it is once, few, many or the class of an expanded clone; other rows omit it.

d_gene: NA; v_gene: TRBV5-4; len: 16; abundance: NA; j_gene: TRBJ1-2; CDR3nt: TGTGCCAGCAGCTTGGGGGGCGGGGCGAGCGGCTATGGCTACACCTTC; CDR3aa: CASSLGGGASGYGYTF
d_gene: TRBD1; v_gene: TRBV5-1; len: 15; abundance: NA; j_gene: TRBJ2-1; CDR3nt: TGCGCCAGCAGCCTAGGACAGGGATCTTGGGATGAGCAGTTCTTC; CDR3aa: CASSLGQGSWDEQFF
d_gene: TRBD1; v_gene: TRBV6-5; len: 12; abundance: NA; j_gene: TRBJ1-2; CDR3nt: TGTGCCAGCACATCAGGGGGCTATGGCTACACCTTC; CDR3aa: CASTSGGYGYTF
d_gene: NA; v_gene: TRBV28; len: 14; abundance: NA; j_gene: TRBJ1-1; CDR3nt: TGTGCCAGCAGATACTCAGGGGATTGGACTGAAGCTTTCTTT; CDR3aa: CASRYSGDWTEAFF
d_gene: TRBD1; v_gene: TRBV7-9; len: 17; abundance: NA; j_gene: TRBJ1-2; CDR3nt: TGTGCCAGCAGACCTAGACAGGGGGCGCGATGGGACTATGGCTACACCTTC; CDR3aa: CASRPRQGARWDYGYTF
d_gene: TRBD1; v_gene: TRBV14; len: 17; abundance: NA; j_gene: TRBJ1-4; CDR3nt: TGTGCCAGCAGCCCACCGGGACAGGGGGCGCGAGGTGAAAAACTGTTTTTT; CDR3aa: CASSPPGQGARGEKLFF
d_gene: TRBD1; v_gene: TRBV24-1; len: 16; abundance: NA; j_gene: TRBJ2-5; CDR3nt: TGTGCCACCAGTGATTCTCATGACAGGGTTTGGGAGACCCAGTACTTC; CDR3aa: CATSDSHDRVWETQYF
d_gene: NA; v_gene: TRBV3-1/TRBV3-2; len: 15; abundance: NA; j_gene: TRBJ2-1; CDR3nt: TGTGCCAGCAGCCAGGGGGCGCTGACCTACAATGAGCAGTTCTTC; CDR3aa: CASSQGALTYNEQFF
d_gene: NA; v_gene: TRBV4-1; len: 15; abundance: NA; j_gene: TRBJ1-1; CDR3nt: TGCGCCAGCAGCCAAGAGCAGGGGCGGCGAACTGAAGCTTTCTTT; CDR3aa: CASSQEQGRRTEAFF
d_gene: TRBD1; v_gene: TRBV27; len: 14; abundance: NA; j_gene: TRBJ1-5; CDR3nt: TGTGCCAGCAGTACACAGGGGAGCAATCAGCCCCAGCATTTT; CDR3aa: CASSTQGSNQPQHF
d_gene: TRBD2; v_gene: TRBV5-1; len: 15; abundance: few; j_gene: TRBJ2-1; CDR3nt: TGCGCCAGCAGCTTGTCTAGCGGGATTAACAGTGAGCAGTTCTTC; CDR3aa: CASSLSSGINSEQFF
d_gene: NA; v_gene: TRBV3-1/TRBV3-2; len: 15; abundance: NA; j_gene: TRBJ2-7; CDR3nt: TGTGCCAGCAGCCAAGAAGGACTACTTAGCTACGAGCAGTACTTC; CDR3aa: CASSQEGLLSYEQYF
d_gene: TRBD1; v_gene: TRBV6-6; len: 16; abundance: NA; j_gene: TRBJ1-1; CDR3nt: TGTGCCAGCAGTCTACCAGGGGGACAGCCAAACACTGAAGCTTTCTTT; CDR3aa: CASSLPGGQPNTEAFF
d_gene: NA; v_gene: TRBV28; len: 15; abundance: NA; j_gene: TRBJ1-2; CDR3nt: TGTGCCAGCAGTTTATCGGGTAGAGGACAGTATGGCTACACCTTC; CDR3aa: CASSLSGRGQYGYTF
d_gene: TRBD2; v_gene: TRBV19; len: 15; abundance: NA; j_gene: TRBJ2-1; CDR3nt: TGTGCCGCCCGACAGAGCGGGGCTGCTTACAATGAGCAGTTCTTC; CDR3aa: CAARQSGAAYNEQFF
d_gene: NA; v_gene: TRBV20-1; len: 14; abundance: NA; j_gene: TRBJ1-4; CDR3nt: TGCAGTGCTAGTCCCCGGCAGGGTTGCGAAAAACTGTTTTTT; CDR3aa: CSASPRQGCEKLFF
d_gene: NA; v_gene: TRBV25-1; len: 14; abundance: NA; j_gene: TRBJ2-3; CDR3nt: TGTGCCAGCAGTTACCAGGCGTACACAGATACGCAGTATTTT; CDR3aa: CASSYQAYTDTQYF
d_gene: NA; v_gene: TRBV25-1; len: 14; abundance: NA; j_gene: TRBJ1-1; CDR3nt: TGTGCCAGCAGTAAAAGGGGCGGCGGCACTGAAGCTTTCTTT; CDR3aa: CASSKRGGGTEAFF
d_gene: NA; v_gene: TRBV2; len: 12; abundance: NA; j_gene: TRBJ2-5; CDR3nt: TGTGCCAGCGGAAGCGGCGAAGAGACCCAGTACTTC; CDR3aa: CASGSGEETQYF
d_gene: TRBD1; v_gene: TRBV6-2/TRBV6-3; len: 16; abundance: once; j_gene: TRBJ2-1; CDR3nt: TGTGCCAGCAGTTACTTTGGGACAGGAACCTACAATGAGCAGTTCTTC; CDR3aa: CASSYFGTGTYNEQFF
d_gene: TRBD2; v_gene: TRBV2; len: 15; abundance: few; j_gene: TRBJ2-1; CDR3nt: TGTGCCAGCAGTGAAGAGAGGACTAGTGACAATGAGCAGTTCTTC; CDR3aa: CASSEERTSDNEQFF
d_gene: NA; v_gene: TRBV4-1; len: 16; abundance: once; j_gene: TRBJ1-3; CDR3nt: TGCGCCAGCAGCCAAGATGCGGGAAACTCTGGAAACACCATATATTTT; CDR3aa: CASSQDAGNSGNTIYF
d_gene: NA; v_gene: TRBV3-1/TRBV3-2; len: 14; abundance: NA; j_gene: TRBJ2-1; CDR3nt: TGTGCCAGCAGCCAAGATGAGGTGACTTTTAAAAAGTTCTTC; CDR3aa: CASSQDEVTFKKFF
d_gene: NA; v_gene: TRBV11-2; len: 18; abundance: NA; j_gene: TRBJ2-6; CDR3nt: TGTGCCAGCAGCTTAGACGGTGTGGGGAGCTCTGGGGCCAACGTCCTGACTTTC; CDR3aa: CASSLDGVGSSGANVLTF
d_gene: NA; v_gene: TRBV4-1; len: 13; abundance: NA; j_gene: TRBJ2-4; CDR3nt: TGCGCCAGCAGCCAGGAAATGGGGCGGATTCAGTACTTC; CDR3aa: CASSQEMGRIQYF
d_gene: TRBD2; v_gene: TRBV5-1; len: 18; abundance: NA; j_gene: TRBJ2-3; CDR3nt: TGCGCCAGCAGCCTGGGGGTTTCGTCTAGCGGGGGCACAGATACGCAGTATTTT; CDR3aa: CASSLGVSSSGGTDTQYF
d_gene: NA; v_gene: TRBV5-6; len: 14; abundance: NA; j_gene: TRBJ1-1; CDR3nt: TGTGCCAGCAGCTTTGGTCAGTTGAACACTGAAGCTTTCTTT; CDR3aa: CASSFGQLNTEAFF
d_gene: TRBD2; v_gene: TRBV7-2; len: 17; abundance: NA; j_gene: TRBJ2-1; CDR3nt: TGTGCCAGCAGCAGCTGGACTAGCGGAAACTCCTACAATGAGCAGTTCTTC; CDR3aa: CASSSWTSGNSYNEQFF
d_gene: NA; v_gene: TRBV10-3; len: 15; abundance: NA; j_gene: TRBJ1-5; CDR3nt: TGTGCCATCAGCAGGACAGTAGGAGTAGATCAGCCCCAGCATTTT; CDR3aa: CAISRTVGVDQPQHF
d_gene: TRBD1; v_gene: TRBV30; len: 13; abundance: NA; j_gene: TRBJ1-2; CDR3nt: TGTGCCTGGAGTCTGGACAGGAACTATGGCTACACCTTC; CDR3aa: CAWSLDRNYGYTF
d_gene: NA; v_gene: TRBV28; len: 14; abundance: NA; j_gene: TRBJ1-1; CDR3nt: TGTGCCAGCAGTTTAGCAGATCGTATCGCTGAAGCTTTCTTT; CDR3aa: CASSLADRIAEAFF
d_gene: NA; v_gene: TRBV27; len: 13; abundance: NA; j_gene: TRBJ1-6; CDR3nt: TGTGCCACCACGGACAGATATAATTCACCCCTCCACTTT; CDR3aa: CATTDRYNSPLHF
d_gene: TRBD1; v_gene: TRBV5-1; len: 15; abundance: NA; j_gene: TRBJ2-5; CDR3nt: TGCGCCAGCAGCCAGGGACAGATCGACCAAGAGACCCAGTACTTC; CDR3aa: CASSQGQIDQETQYF
d_gene: NA; v_gene: TRBV9; len: 15; abundance: NA; j_gene: TRBJ2-5; CDR3nt: TGTGCCAGCAGCGTATTCGGTACGGGGCAAGAGACCCAGTACTTC; CDR3aa: CASSVFGTGQETQYF
d_gene: NA; v_gene: TRBV7-2; len: 14; abundance: once; j_gene: TRBJ1-1; CDR3nt: TGTGCCAGCAGCACTACAGGGTTCAACACTGAAGCTTTCTTT; CDR3aa: CASSTTGFNTEAFF
d_gene: NA; v_gene: TRBV7-9; len: 13; abundance: NA; j_gene: TRBJ1-1; CDR3nt: TGTGCCAGCAGCCCTGGGGCGCCTACTGGGACTTTCTTT; CDR3aa: CASSPGAPTGTFF
d_gene: NA; v_gene: TRBV28; len: 16; abundance: NA; j_gene: TRBJ2-7; CDR3nt: TGTGCCAGCAGTTTATCCCGAGGCGATAGCTCCTACGAGCAGTACTTC; CDR3aa: CASSLSRGDSSYEQYF
d_gene: NA; v_gene: TRBV6-5; len: 14; abundance: NA; j_gene: TRBJ2-7; CDR3nt: TGTGCCAGCAGTTACTCGTACAGGGAGCGCGAGCAGTACTTC; CDR3aa: CASSYSYREREQYF
d_gene: NA; v_gene: TRBV2; len: 13; abundance: NA; j_gene: TRBJ1-1; CDR3nt: TGTGCCAGCAGTGCAGATATGAACACTGAAGCTTTCTTT; CDR3aa: CASSADMNTEAFF
d_gene: NA; v_gene: TRBV7-8; len: 12; abundance: NA; j_gene: TRBJ1-2; CDR3nt: TGTGCCAGCAGCTTAGCCAGGGATGGCTACACCTTC; CDR3aa: CASSLARDGYTF
d_gene: TRBD1; v_gene: TRBV27; len: 12; abundance: few; j_gene: TRBJ1-2; CDR3nt: TGTGCCAGCAGTTCGGACAGGGTTGGCTACACCTTC; CDR3aa: CASSSDRVGYTF
d_gene: TRBD2; v_gene: TRBV25-1; len: 14; abundance: NA; j_gene: TRBJ2-7; CDR3nt: TGTGCCAGCAGTCAAAGCGGGAGGTCCTACGAGCAGTACTTC; CDR3aa: CASSQSGRSYEQYF
d_gene: NA; v_gene: TRBV18; len: 15; abundance: NA; j_gene: TRBJ1-6; CDR3nt: TGTGCCAGCTCACGGACAACCCGGACGGATTCACCCCTCCACTTT; CDR3aa: CASSRTTRTDSPLHF
d_gene: NA; v_gene: TRBV7-2; len: 13; abundance: NA; j_gene: TRBJ2-5; CDR3nt: TGTGCCAGCAGCTCGACTAACCAAGAGACCCAGTACTTC; CDR3aa: CASSSTNQETQYF
d_gene: TRBD1; v_gene: TRBV5-1; len: 17; abundance: NA; j_gene: TRBJ2-1; CDR3nt: TGCGCCAGCAGCTCGCCAAAGGACAGGGAATCCTACAATGAGCAGTTCTTC; CDR3aa: CASSSPKDRESYNEQFF